This record concerns one T cell receptor beta chain sequence. Antigen specificity is unknown. This sample stems from a study of cytomegalovirus exposure and HLA in healthy donors. Findings and limits, study-wide: Earlier analysis found most TCR beta V segments productive about 90% or about 30% of the time. TCR beta V- and J-gene trimming, according to a later analysis, was linked to a missense DCLRE1C variant. It was assumed in the presence/absence analyses that sequencing depth was roughly uniform across donors. The study carried out a later analysis of TCR beta sequences. It associated roughly 17,000 of them with specific HLA alleles at a false discovery rate of 0.05.

PCR amplification relied on 60 Vbeta primers (plus 13 Jbeta primers). Clones were read by immunoSEQ multiplex PCR, and TCRdb kept only the in-frame ones, dropping some. The sample shows some 150,000 clones, 82% of them seen only once. V lost 8 bases to trimming and J lost 3 bases; unmatched junction nucleotides: 12. The germline V gene has CDR1 SQVTM and CDR2 ANQGSEA. The CDR3 is 15 residues long. The source of this sequence is a man in his forties or fifties in good health and CMV-seropositive. The chain carries TRBV29-1 and TRBJ2-3, with 9 nucleotides matching TRBD1. Material for sequencing was PBMCs. CDR3 nucleotides: TGCAGCATTGGATCCGGGACAGGGTCGACAGATACGCAGTATTTT. As protein: CSIGSGTGSTDTQYF.